The 29 T cell receptor beta chains below all came from one sample that was sequenced in a study of T cell responses to AZD1222 COVID-19 vaccine. Assay: immunoSEQ multiplex PCR; the TCRdb copy retains only in-frame clones and omits some. The table records 150,000 to 200,000 clones, more than 85% of them present only once. Sequenced material: peripheral blood, taken on day 0 of AZD1222 vaccination. The receptors shown here come from an adult in good health.

The chain links TRBV7-7 to TRBJ2-1; 8 bases map to TRBD2. J lost 6 bases, V lost 0 bases, and 7 bases had no gene match. Germline CDR1 is SSHAT and CDR2 is FNYEAQ (reference sequence). The CDR3 loop spans 16 amino acids. CDR3 in amino acids: CASSLAVSGRGNEQFF. DNA for the CDR3: TGTGCCAGCAGCTTAGCGGTGAGCGGGAGAGGCAATGAGCAGTTCTTC. Supplemented by reference TRBV7-7 and TRBJ2-1, the full variable domain reads GAGVSQSPRYKVTKRGQDVTLRCDPISSHATLYWYQQALGQGPEFLTYFNYEAQPDKSGLPSDRFSAERPEGSISTLTIQRTEQRDSAMYRCASSLAVSGRGNEQFFGPGTRLTVL.

This chain uses TRBV6-5 with TRBJ2-3; no clear D gene. V gave up 0 bases and J gave up 12 bases, with 13 bases separating them. The germline gives CDR1 MNHEY, CDR2 SVGAGI. This CDR3 is 13 amino acids long. This CDR3 is CASSYSINSPQYF. The CDR3 DNA sequence: TGTGCCAGCAGTTACTCGATAAACTCGCCCCAGTATTTT.

CDR3 DNA sequence: TGTGCCAGCAGTGAAGACGGGGGGCGATACTCACCCCTCCACTTT. As protein: CASSEDGGRYSPLHF. The chain couples TRBV6-1 to TRBJ1-6; tentative D call: TRBD1 (6 bases). Deletions cut 1 base from V and 10 bases from J, with 14 bases between. Germline CDR1 MNHNS, CDR2 SASEGT. The CDR3 covers 15 residues.

The rearrangement links TRBV29-1 to TRBJ1-1; 8 bases line up with TRBD1. Germline V gene data show CDR1 as SQVTM and CDR2 as ANQGSEA. Trimming removed 6 bases from V and 1 base from J; junction bases left unmatched: 1. This CDR3 spans 12 amino acids. Written as DNA, the CDR3 is TGCAGCGTCGGGACAGGGAACACTGAAGCTTTCTTT. It is translated as CSVGTGNTEAFF.

The CDR3: CASREGTGTYNSPLHF. Written as DNA, the CDR3 is TGTGCCAGCAGGGAGGGGACAGGAACCTATAATTCACCCCTCCACTTT. The chain combines TRBV2 with TRBJ1-6; TRBD1 aligns across 8 bases. Germline trimming cut 6 bases from V and 2 bases from J; bases unmatched to any gene: 6. Germline assignment: CDR1 SNHLY and CDR2 FYNNEI. The CDR3 contains 16 residues. The full variable domain, completed using reference TRBV2 and TRBJ1-6, is EPEVTQTPSHQVTQMGQEVILRCVPISNHLYFYWYRQILGQKVEFLVSFYNNEISEKSEIFDDQFSVERPDGSNFTLKIRSTKLEDSAMYFCASREGTGTYNSPLHFGNGTRLTVT.

V usage is TRBV27 and J usage is TRBJ2-7, with 11 positions matching TRBD2. The V gene end was trimmed by 0 bases and the J gene end by 2 bases; junction bases not matched to a gene: 0. CDR1 MNHEY and CDR2 SMNVEV come from the germline V gene (reference sequence). The CDR3 loop spans 15 amino acids. The chain's CDR3 is CASSLSTSGAYEQYF. The CDR3 nucleotides are TGTGCCAGCAGTTTATCGACTAGCGGGGCCTACGAGCAGTACTTC.

The chain has TRBV4-2 and TRBJ2-2; D remains ambiguous. The CDR3 extends over 13 amino acids. Germline lookup yields CDR1 LGHNA and CDR2 YNFKEQ. V dropped 1 base and J dropped 7 bases, with 7 bases sitting between them. In nucleotides, the CDR3 is TGTGCCAGCAGCCAAGGGGTGATCGGGGAGCTGTTTTTT. This encodes CASSQGVIGELFF.

This clone came up once. The V gene is TRBV27, the J gene TRBJ1-6; TRBD1 is a possible D gene (6 bases). The germline V gene encodes CDR1 MNHEY and CDR2 SMNVEV (reference sequence). This CDR3 has 16 amino acids. Trimming pared 6 bases from V and 2 bases from J, leaving 14 bases between. CDR3 nucleotide sequence: TGTGCCAGCAGAATTAGACAGGCTCCCTATAATTCACCCCTCCACTTT. Translation: CASRIRQAPYNSPLHF.

This rearrangement joins TRBV5-1 to TRBJ1-1, with D possibly being TRBD1 (5 bases). Deletions cut 6 bases from V and 4 bases from J, with 16 bases between. This CDR3 comprises 14 residues. CDR1 and CDR2 (germline): SGHRS, YFSETQ. The CDR3 DNA reads as TGCGCCAGCACGCCTTTAGGGGTGACCACTGAAGCTTTCTTT. Its protein product is CASTPLGVTTEAFF.

This clone was recorded a few times. The genes are TRBV3-1 (or the pseudogene TRBV3-2) and TRBJ2-7; maybe TRBD2 (6 bases). The CDR3 runs to 15 residues. Germline V gives CDR1 LGHDT, CDR2 YNNKEL (reference sequence). Trimming stripped 4 bases from V and 0 bases from J, with 13 bases between. This CDR3 is CASSLEGISSYEQYF. CDR3 in DNA: TGTGCCAGCAGCCTGGAGGGCATAAGCTCCTACGAGCAGTACTTC.

The chain has TRBV27 and TRBJ1-2; possibly TRBD1 for D (6 bases). This CDR3 has 17 residues. With 4 bases removed from V and 7 bases from J, the gap between germline ends came to 25 bases. Germline V gives CDR1 MNHEY, CDR2 SMNVEV (reference sequence). The CDR3 protein is CASSSPSSWGRGIGYTF. The DNA of the CDR3 is TGTGCCAGCAGTTCCCCATCGTCTTGGGGGCGAGGGATTGGCTACACCTTC.

This chain joins TRBV28 and TRBJ1-2, with 8 bases matching TRBD1. From germline, CDR1 is MDHEN and CDR2 SYDVKM. V trimming: 5 bases; J trimming: 11 bases; junction bases outside the gene matches: 13. The CDR3 is made up of 14 amino acids. The CDR3 DNA sequence: TGTGCCAGCAGTCAAAGTGGGACAGGTCGAATTTACACCTTC. Translated: CASSQSGTGRIYTF.

The chain recombines TRBV18 with TRBJ2-5; no clear D gene. In germline, CDR1 is KGHSH, CDR2 LQKENI. With 2 bases removed from V and 4 bases from J, the gap between germline ends came to 5 bases. There are 12 residues in the CDR3. This CDR3 is CASSPRRETQYF. The CDR3 region has the DNA TGTGCCAGCTCACCAAGGCGAGAGACCCAGTACTTC.

This chain links TRBV3-1 (or the pseudogene TRBV3-2) with TRBJ1-1; no reliable D call. The CDR3 has 16 amino acids. Germline lookup yields CDR1 LGHDT and CDR2 YNNKEL (reference sequence). Trimming took off 0 bases at V and 0 bases at J, with 11 bases between the two ends. CDR3 sequence reads: CASSQDLGLMNTEAFF. CDR3 sequence (DNA): TGTGCCAGCAGCCAAGATCTCGGACTCATGAACACTGAAGCTTTCTTT.

This sequence joins TRBV12-3 or TRBV12-4 and TRBJ2-7; D is unclear. Trimming shortened V by 3 bases and J by 1 base, and 7 bases separated the two germline ends. This CDR3 comprises 13 residues. Written as DNA, the CDR3 is TGTGCCAGCAGTTTGGGCAGATCCTACGAGCAGTACTTC. Its translation: CASSLGRSYEQYF.

The CDR3 sequence: CASRIRGEGTNEKLFF. CDR3 DNA sequence: TGTGCCAGTAGAATCAGGGGTGAGGGCACTAATGAAAAACTGTTTTTT. The chain uses TRBV19 and TRBJ1-4; TRBD1 might be the D (6 bases). The V gene lost 6 bases and the J gene lost 2 bases, with 16 bases spanning the gap. Germline CDR1 is LNHDA and CDR2 is SQIVND (reference sequence). This CDR3 comprises 16 residues.

The chain couples TRBV5-4 to TRBJ2-7, with 8 bases aligning to TRBD2. Germline CDR1 is SGHNT and CDR2 is YYREEE (reference sequence). This CDR3 has 14 amino acids. The V and J ends lost 4 bases and 3 bases, in that order; junction bases with no gene match: 6. CDR3 DNA: TGTGCCAGCAGCGGTGGGAGCGGGAGCTACGAGCAGTACTTC. Its protein is CASSGGSGSYEQYF.

This clone was detected once. The CDR3: CASSPELQETQYF. CDR3 coding DNA: TGTGCCAGCAGCCCCGAGCTACAAGAGACCCAGTACTTC. The chain combines TRBV3-1 (or the pseudogene TRBV3-2) with TRBJ2-5, with D unclear. The CDR3 totals 13 residues. Germline loops: CDR1 LGHDT, CDR2 YNNKEL (reference sequence). V was cut by 4 bases and J by 2 bases, with 8 bases left in between.

This chain joins TRBV19 and TRBJ1-2; D perhaps matches TRBD1 (5 bases). Germline CDR1 LNHDA, CDR2 SQIVND (reference sequence). This CDR3 has 15 amino acids. V was shortened by 6 bases and J by 3 bases, with 17 bases between the two germline ends. CDR3: CASSFGQGTHYGYTF. CDR3 in DNA: TGTGCCAGTAGCTTTGGGCAGGGAACTCACTATGGCTACACCTTC.

In nucleotides, the CDR3 is TGTGCCAGCAGTCGTTCCGGGCCCTACTACTTGTCCGTGAACACTGAAGCTTTCTTT. Translated, it gives CASSRSGPYYLSVNTEAFF. The rearrangement links TRBV2 to TRBJ1-1, with D unclear. Trimming left V 5 bases short and J 0 bases short, with 25 bases between. The V gene's germline CDR1 is SNHLY and CDR2 FYNNEI. This CDR3 region has 19 residues.

The gene calls are TRBV27 and TRBJ2-5; D uncertain. CDR1 is MNHEY, CDR2 SMNVEV, per germline (reference sequence). The CDR3 has 11 residues. V was pared by 3 bases and J by 1 base, with 0 bases between. CDR3 bases: TGTGCCAGCAGTTTCCAAGAGACCCAGTACTTC. As protein: CASSFQETQYF.

J is TRBJ2-7 and V is TRBV5-1, with D tentatively TRBD1 or TRBD2 (5 bases each). This CDR3 contains 12 residues. Trimming took 4 bases from V and 7 from J, leaving 12 bases between them. Germline-derived CDR1 and CDR2 are SGHRS and YFSETQ. The CDR3 sequence is CASSPLEGEQYF. In nucleotides, the CDR3 is TGCGCCAGCAGCCCGTTAGAGGGGGAGCAGTACTTC.

This clone occurred once. The rearrangement uses TRBV5-8 and TRBJ1-5; TRBD1 might be the D (5 bases). The V end was cut by 4 bases, the J end by 2 bases, with 19 bases between. The CDR3 totals 17 residues. The germline gives CDR1 SGHTS, CDR2 YDEGEE. Here the CDR3 DNA reads TGTGCCAGCAGCCCCGGGGCCGAAAACCGTGGCAATCAGCCCCAGCATTTT. This gives the protein CASSPGAENRGNQPQHF.

Note on this clone: An end of the junction does not agree with germline; a read error may underlie this. The chain combines TRBV28 with TRBJ1-2, with TRBD1 identical over 10 bases. Germline V gives CDR1 MDHEN, CDR2 SYDVKM. This CDR3 is built from 14 residues. The CDR3 bases are TGTGCCACCAGTCCAGGGACAGGGGTCTATGGCTACACCTTC. Protein: CATSPGTGVYGYTF.

The V gene is TRBV5-4, the J gene TRBJ2-2; D remains ambiguous. The CDR3 sequence is 14 residues long. Trimming removed 1 base at V and 8 bases at J, with 12 bases between. The germline V gene encodes CDR1 SGHNT and CDR2 YYREEE (reference sequence). For the CDR3, the DNA is TGTGCCAGCAGCTTGTTCAGCGTTGAAGGGGAGCTGTTTTTT. This sequence encodes CASSLFSVEGELFF.

This clone has only one observation. CDR3 sequence reads: CASSSDLGQGNYGYTF. In DNA, the CDR3 is TGTGCCAGTAGTTCTGACCTAGGACAGGGGAACTATGGCTACACCTTC. The V call is TRBV19, the J call TRBJ1-2; the match to TRBD1 covers 9 bases. Trimming at V came to 5 bases and at J to 2 bases, leaving 9 bases not matched to a gene. The V gene's germline CDR1 is LNHDA and CDR2 SQIVND (reference sequence). The CDR3 totals 16 residues.

Of note for this clone: Relative to the germline gene, one junction end is altered; a read error may explain this. The V gene is TRBV4-2, the J gene TRBJ1-6, with D perhaps matching TRBD1 (6 bases). This CDR3 has 17 residues. The germline CDR1 and CDR2 sequences are LGHNA and YNFKEQ. For the CDR3, the DNA is TGTGCCAGCAACCAACCGGGACAAACTTCCAATAATTCACCCCTCCACTTT. It specifies CASNQPGQTSNNSPLHF.

The CDR3 spells CSPLVVAGGPGSYNEQFF. The CDR3, as DNA: TGCAGCCCCTTGGTTGTAGCGGGAGGGCCTGGTTCCTACAATGAGCAGTTCTTC. This chain uses TRBV29-1 with TRBJ2-1; the match to TRBD2 covers 11 bases. Per the germline V gene, CDR1 is SQVTM and CDR2 is ANQGSEA. There are 18 residues in the CDR3. Germline trimming cut 8 bases from V and 1 base from J; bases unmatched to any gene: 16.

This clone was seen a few times. The rearrangement uses TRBV7-9 and TRBJ2-7, with 8 bases identical to TRBD2. The CDR3 covers 15 residues. The V gene's germline CDR1 is SEHNR and CDR2 FQNEAQ (reference sequence). The V segment lost 5 bases and the J segment 2 bases; nucleotides outside the gene matches: 8. In DNA form, the CDR3 reads TGTGCCAGCAGCCGGACTAGCTCAACTGCCTACGAGCAGTACTTC. Translation gives CASSRTSSTAYEQYF.